The 9 T cell receptor beta chains below all came from one sample that was sequenced in a study of cytomegalovirus exposure and HLA in healthy donors. Some clones are missing from TCRdb's copy, which holds only in-frame ones; the method was immunoSEQ multiplex PCR. In the table there are hundreds of thousands of clones, around 78% of which are singletons. What was sequenced was PBMCs. The source is a woman aged 18-29 years in good health and CMV-seronegative.

This chain joins TRBV5-1 and TRBJ2-7; D remains ambiguous. V dropped 5 bases and J dropped 9 bases, with 15 bases sitting between them. Germline CDR1 reads SGHRS; CDR2 reads YFSETQ. The CDR3 is 12 residues long. The CDR3 here is CASRESLNVQYF. CDR3 DNA: TGCGCCAGCAGGGAATCCCTAAACGTGCAGTACTTC. Full variable domain (rest looked up from reference TRBV5-1 and TRBJ2-7): KAGVTQTPRYLIKTRGQQVTLSCSPISGHRSVSWYQQTPGQGLQFLFEYFSETQRNKGNFPGRFSGRQFSNSRSEMNVSTLELGDSALYLCASRESLNVQYFGPGTRLTVT.

The J gene is TRBJ1-1, the V gene TRBV29-1; D call uncertain. Trimming shortened V by 2 bases and J by 6 bases, and 10 bases separated the two germline ends. The CDR3 extends over 12 amino acids. The germline CDR1 and CDR2 sequences are SQVTM and ANQGSEA. The CDR3 coding sequence is TGCAGCGTTGAATTCGGGGTAGCTGAAGCTTTCTTT. Residues: CSVEFGVAEAFF.

This clone was counted a single time. V gene TRBV6-5 combines with J gene TRBJ1-5; D possibly corresponds to TRBD1 (6 bases). Germline-derived CDR1 and CDR2 are MNHEY and SVGAGI. CDR3 length: 13 residues. The germline V and J ends were trimmed by 5 bases and 5 bases, with 10 bases remaining between them. The CDR3 is CASSPGTYQPQHF. Written as DNA, the CDR3 is TGTGCCAGCAGTCCGGGGACATATCAGCCCCAGCATTTT.

V usage is TRBV7-9 and J usage is TRBJ1-2, with a weak D call TRBD1 (6 bases). The germline CDR1 and CDR2 sequences are SEHNR and FQNEAQ (reference sequence). Trimming removed 7 bases from V and 2 bases from J, with 14 bases in between. This CDR3 spans 14 amino acids. CDR3 sequence (DNA): TGTGCCAGCACCGGGTGGACAGTAAACTATGGCTACACCTTC. Amino acids: CASTGWTVNYGYTF.

This sequence joins TRBV5-1 and TRBJ2-3, with TRBD2 identical over 9 bases. This CDR3 region has 14 residues. The V segment lost 4 bases and the J segment 2 bases; nucleotides outside the gene matches: 2. The germline V gene has CDR1 SGHRS and CDR2 YFSETQ. CDR3 loop: CASSPGLATDTQYF. The CDR3 bases are TGCGCCAGCAGCCCGGGACTAGCCACAGATACGCAGTATTTT.

In DNA form, the CDR3 reads TGTGCCTGGAGTGTTGGGCCGCCTTCCATGGACAATGAGCAGTTCTTC. This encodes CAWSVGPPSMDNEQFF. The chain joins TRBV30 to TRBJ2-1; no firm D call. V was clipped by 0 bases and J by 5 bases, with 17 bases between them. Germline V CDR1 and CDR2: GTSNPN, SVGIG (reference sequence). The CDR3 totals 16 residues. Drawing the rest from reference TRBV30 and TRBJ2-1, the complete variable domain is SQTIHQWPATLVQPVGSPLSLECTVEGTSNPNLYWYRQAAGRGLQLLFYSVGIGQISSEVPQNLSASRPQDRQFILSSKKLLLSDSGFYLCAWSVGPPSMDNEQFFGPGTRLTVL.

CDR3 residues: CATSRARTGRVPAQHF. CDR3 nucleotides: TGTGCCACCAGCAGGGCCCGCACAGGAAGGGTTCCAGCCCAGCATTTT. The rearrangement joins TRBV15 to TRBJ1-5; tentative D call: TRBD1 (5 bases). This CDR3 is built from 16 residues. Between the trimmed V and J ends, which lost 3 bases and 11 bases, there was a span of 23 bases. Germline V gene sequence: CDR1 LNHNV, CDR2 YYDKDF (reference sequence).

This clone was detected only once. The J gene is TRBJ1-3, the V gene TRBV5-5; possibly TRBD1 for D (5 bases). Germline V lookup: CDR1 SGHKS, CDR2 YYEKEE (reference sequence). CDR3 length equals 16 residues. V was cut by 4 bases and J by 3 bases, with 17 bases left in between. The CDR3 loop is CASSPLAGRGGNTIYF. For the CDR3, the DNA is TGTGCCAGCAGCCCCCTGGCGGGGCGAGGTGGAAACACCATATATTTT.

V is TRBV10-3 and J is TRBJ1-1; TRBD1 agrees at 7 bases. V lost 6 bases to trimming and J lost 1 base; unmatched junction nucleotides: 8. Germline-derived CDR1 and CDR2 are ENHRY and SYGVKD. The CDR3 runs 15 residues. As DNA, the CDR3 is TGTGCCATCAGACGAGACGGACAGGCGAACACTGAAGCTTTCTTT. It specifies CAIRRDGQANTEAFF.